This T cell receptor (beta chain) was sequenced in a study of radiation and T cells in renal cell carcinoma (TCRdb year 2020). A note on the overall study: Samples were obtained from a clinical trial, in which 15 Gy stereotactic body radiation therapy was delivered to primary renal cell carcinomas and nephrectomy was performed 4 weeks later. A total of 50 to 60 samples underwent TCR beta sequencing, made up of roughly 26 tumors and roughly 27 peripheral blood samples. A total of 4 million to 5 million unique CDR3 nucleotide sequences, encoding roughly 3,000,000 unique CDR3 amino acid sequences, were found across all 50 or so samples.

The paper's findings and limits, for the study overall: An increase in top tumor clonotypes in blood was observed from baseline to 2 weeks post-radiation, followed by contraction by 4 weeks, which was taken to suggest transient expansion of tumor-resident clones. Because pretreatment tumor biopsies were not available, the study could not determine whether clonotypes were already present within the tumor at baseline. Effects of radiation dose or scheduling on the TCR repertoire could not be addressed with the single-armed trial design. Tracking of blood repertoire dynamics stopped at three to five weeks after treatment, with no follow-up past that point.

V has 0 bases trimmed and J has 6 bases trimmed; junction bases matching no gene number 4. The germline V gene encodes CDR1 SGHTS and CDR2 YDEGEE. Its CDR3 holds 15 amino acids, cysteine through phenylalanine. The retained sequence is limited to the CDR3, 45 bases, with the frame set at the first base. In the paper's terms, the time point label means: baseline pretreatment blood. The sample's treatment or condition label, decoded: 15 Gy SBRT to primary tumor, nephrectomy 4 weeks later. Serial peripheral blood from radiation-treated patients was sampled at baseline, 2 weeks and 4 weeks after SBRT to track tumor-enriched clonotypes. Renal cell carcinoma with clear cell pathology was present in all patients. The QIAamp DNA Blood Mini Kit (Qiagen) was used to prepare genomic DNA for TCR sequencing. Samples were included in the analyses only if all quality control checks were passed. TCR beta libraries were generated from genomic DNA with the immunoSEQ kit, following the manufacturer's recommendations. To prepare the libraries, a first multiplex PCR with proprietary primers was run, followed by a second PCR that added unique barcodes, and a bead cleanup was done after each round. Each sample batch included a kit-provided positive control reaction and a negative control reaction. The final libraries underwent checking on an Agilent 4200 TapeStation D1000 ScreenTape, volumetric pooling, and quantification by qPCR. Sequencing was performed on an Illumina NextSeq500 with a MidOutput 150-cycle cartridge, and 156 Read1 and 15 Index1 cycles were run with kit custom primers. The pooled library was loaded at approximately 0.96 pM, and approximately 19% PhiX control was spiked in. Per the source publication's procedure: Vendor-processed data were analyzed in R, with a clonotype defined as all T cells sharing the same CDR3 nucleotide sequence. For clone abundance analyses, frequencies were normalized to the 10,000 most abundant clones in each sample. Public T cell clones, which averaged fewer than five per sample, were removed prior to analysis. Tumor-enriched and baseline blood-enriched clonotypes were defined by at least a 32-fold difference in abundance between compartments. A beta-binomial differential abundance model was used to identify clonotypes that were expanded or contracted between blood time points. Similarity between tumor and blood repertoires was quantified using the Baroni-Urbani and Buser coefficient, and groups were compared with two-tailed Wilcoxon tests in R. TCRdb's version of the immuneACCESS table is confined to in-frame rearrangements and falls short of the full clone set. An unresolved V gene accounts for under half of the shortfall where checked; the remainder is of unknown origin. The V and J calls and clone size are taken from that table; D and trimming were inferred from the DNA. In all, the sample holds 110,000 to 150,000 clones, and approximately 91% of those were seen once. The top ten constitute approximately 12% of the sample.

As to this clone: Its antigen remains unidentified. No clone much larger than this one lies a single base away; base qualities are absent.

The receptor chain draws on TRBV5-8 and TRBJ2-1; 9 middle bases align to TRBD1. This TCR came from a woman aged 45-59 years with renal cell carcinoma. Source: blood, taken from a patient whose treatment included radiotherapy and nephrectomy. CDR3 reads: CASSLGRTGANEQFF. The sequenced DNA: TGTGCCAGCAGCTTGGGACGGACAGGGGCCAATGAGCAGTTCTTC.